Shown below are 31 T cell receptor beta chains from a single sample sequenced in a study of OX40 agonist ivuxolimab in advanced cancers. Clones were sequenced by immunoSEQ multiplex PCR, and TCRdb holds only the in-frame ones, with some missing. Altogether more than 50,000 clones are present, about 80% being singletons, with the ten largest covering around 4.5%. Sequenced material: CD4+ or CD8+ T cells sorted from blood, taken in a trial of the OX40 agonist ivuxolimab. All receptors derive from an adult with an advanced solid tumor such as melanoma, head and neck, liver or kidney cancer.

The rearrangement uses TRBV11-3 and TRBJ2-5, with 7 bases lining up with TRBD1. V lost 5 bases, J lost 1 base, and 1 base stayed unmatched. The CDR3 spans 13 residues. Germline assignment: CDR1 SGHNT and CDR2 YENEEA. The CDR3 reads CASSRDSQETQYF. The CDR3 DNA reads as TGTGCCAGCAGCCGGGACAGCCAAGAGACCCAGTACTTC.

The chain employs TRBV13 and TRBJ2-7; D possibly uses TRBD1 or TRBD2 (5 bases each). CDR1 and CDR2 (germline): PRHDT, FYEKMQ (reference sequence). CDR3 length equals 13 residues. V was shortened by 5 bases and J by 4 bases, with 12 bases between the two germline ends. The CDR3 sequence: CASSNRDGYEQYF. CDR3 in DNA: TGTGCCAGCAGCAACCGGGACGGGTACGAGCAGTACTTC.

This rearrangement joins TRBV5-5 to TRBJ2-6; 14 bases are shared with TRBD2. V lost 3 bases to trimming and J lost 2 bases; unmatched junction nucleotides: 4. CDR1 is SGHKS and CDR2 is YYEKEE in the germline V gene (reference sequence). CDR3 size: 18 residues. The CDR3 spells CASSWGGLAGAGANVLTF. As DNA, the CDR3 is TGTGCCAGCAGCTGGGGGGGACTAGCGGGAGCTGGGGCCAACGTCCTGACTTTC. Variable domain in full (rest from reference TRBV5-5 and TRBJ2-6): DAGVTQSPTHLIKTRGQQVTLRCSPISGHKSVSWYQQVLGQGPQFIFQYYEKEERGRGNFPDRFSARQFPNYSSELNVNALLLGDSALYLCASSWGGLAGAGANVLTFGAGSRLTVL.

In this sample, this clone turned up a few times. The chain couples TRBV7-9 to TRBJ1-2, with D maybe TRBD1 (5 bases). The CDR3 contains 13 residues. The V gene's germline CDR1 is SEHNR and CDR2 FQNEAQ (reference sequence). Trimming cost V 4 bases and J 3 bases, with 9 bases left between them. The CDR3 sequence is CASSSGTYYGYTF. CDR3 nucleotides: TGTGCCAGCAGCTCCGGGACCTACTATGGCTACACCTTC.

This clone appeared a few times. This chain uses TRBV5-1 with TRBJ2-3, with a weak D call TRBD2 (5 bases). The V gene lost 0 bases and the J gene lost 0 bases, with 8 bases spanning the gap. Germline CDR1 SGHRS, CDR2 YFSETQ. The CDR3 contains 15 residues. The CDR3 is CASSLVGDSTDTQYF. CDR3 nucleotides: TGCGCCAGCAGCTTGGTCGGGGATAGCACAGATACGCAGTATTTT. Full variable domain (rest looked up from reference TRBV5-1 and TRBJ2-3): KAGVTQTPRYLIKTRGQQVTLSCSPISGHRSVSWYQQTPGQGLQFLFEYFSETQRNKGNFPGRFSGRQFSNSRSEMNVSTLELGDSALYLCASSLVGDSTDTQYFGPGTRLTVL.

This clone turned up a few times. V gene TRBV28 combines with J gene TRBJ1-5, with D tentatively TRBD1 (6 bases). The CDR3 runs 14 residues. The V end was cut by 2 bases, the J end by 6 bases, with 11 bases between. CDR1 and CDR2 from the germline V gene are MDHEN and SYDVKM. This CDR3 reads CASSLRRDTQPQHF. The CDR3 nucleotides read TGTGCCAGCAGTTTAAGGAGGGACACTCAGCCCCAGCATTTT.

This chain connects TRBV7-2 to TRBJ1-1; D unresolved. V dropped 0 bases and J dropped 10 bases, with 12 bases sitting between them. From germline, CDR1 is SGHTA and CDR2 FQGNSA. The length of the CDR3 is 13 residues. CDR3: CASSLARAVGAFF. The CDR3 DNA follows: TGTGCCAGCAGCTTAGCGCGTGCGGTGGGAGCTTTCTTT.

The DNA for the CDR3 is TGTGCCAGCAGCCAAAAAACCGTTCCGGGACTAGCGGAGCAGTTCTTC. The encoded protein is CASSQKTVPGLAEQFF. The chain joins TRBV21-1 to TRBJ2-1; the table's D call TRBD2 went unverified against the DNA. TRBV21-1 is a pseudogene. CDR3 length equals 16 residues.

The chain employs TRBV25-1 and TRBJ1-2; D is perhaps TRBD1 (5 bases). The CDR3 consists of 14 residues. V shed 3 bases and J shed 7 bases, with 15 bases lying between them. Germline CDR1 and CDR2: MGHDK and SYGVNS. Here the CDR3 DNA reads TGTGCCAGCAGTGAGGAGAGGGGCTGGTCTGGCTACACCTTC. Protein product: CASSEERGWSGYTF.

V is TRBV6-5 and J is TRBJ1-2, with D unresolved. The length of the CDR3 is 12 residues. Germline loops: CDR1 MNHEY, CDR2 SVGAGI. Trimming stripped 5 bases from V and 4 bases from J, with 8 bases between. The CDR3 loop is CASSRASYGYTF. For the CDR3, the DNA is TGTGCCAGCAGTCGGGCGAGCTATGGCTACACCTTC.

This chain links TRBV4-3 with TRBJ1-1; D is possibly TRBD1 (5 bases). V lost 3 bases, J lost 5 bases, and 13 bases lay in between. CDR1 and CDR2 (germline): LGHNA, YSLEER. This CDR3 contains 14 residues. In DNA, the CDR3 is TGCGCCAGCAGCCAGAGGGGCAGGGCTACTGAAGCTTTCTTT. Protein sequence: CASSQRGRATEAFF.

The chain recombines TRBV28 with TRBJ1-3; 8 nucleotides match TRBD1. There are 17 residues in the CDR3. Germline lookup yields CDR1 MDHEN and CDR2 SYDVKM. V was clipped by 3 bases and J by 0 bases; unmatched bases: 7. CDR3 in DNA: TGTGCCAGCAGTTTGACAGGGGCAGGGAGCTCTGGAAACACCATATATTTT. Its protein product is CASSLTGAGSSGNTIYF.

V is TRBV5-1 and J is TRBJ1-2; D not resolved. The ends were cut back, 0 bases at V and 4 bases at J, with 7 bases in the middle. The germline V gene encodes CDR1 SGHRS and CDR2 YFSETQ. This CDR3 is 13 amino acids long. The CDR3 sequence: CASSLDSFYGYTF. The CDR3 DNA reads TGCGCCAGCAGCTTGGACAGTTTCTATGGCTACACCTTC.

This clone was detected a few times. The CDR3 DNA follows: TGTGCCAGCAGCTTGGTTGGGACGTACTCTGGGGCCAACGTCCTGACTTTC. It is translated as CASSLVGTYSGANVLTF. The V call is TRBV5-5, the J call TRBJ2-6; D is perhaps TRBD1 or TRBD2 (5 bases each). Trimming removed 0 bases from V and 0 bases from J, with 10 bases in between. The germline V gene encodes CDR1 SGHKS and CDR2 YYEKEE (reference sequence). The CDR3 has 17 residues.

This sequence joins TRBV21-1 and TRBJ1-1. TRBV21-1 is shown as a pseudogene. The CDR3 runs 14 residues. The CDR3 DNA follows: TGTGCCAGCAGAAACGGGGGGGGTTTGCAGAAAGCTTTCTTT. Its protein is CASRNGGGLQKAFF.

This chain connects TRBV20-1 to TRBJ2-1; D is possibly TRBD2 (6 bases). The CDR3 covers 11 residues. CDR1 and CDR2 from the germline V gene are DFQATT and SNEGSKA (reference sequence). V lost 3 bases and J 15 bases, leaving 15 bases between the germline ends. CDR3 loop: CSAREGTSPFF. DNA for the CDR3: TGCAGTGCTAGGGAGGGTACTAGCCCGTTCTTC.

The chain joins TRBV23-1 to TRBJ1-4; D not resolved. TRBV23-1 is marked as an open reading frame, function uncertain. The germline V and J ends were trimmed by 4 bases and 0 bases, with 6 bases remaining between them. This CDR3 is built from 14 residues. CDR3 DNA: TGCGCCAGCAGTCCAGATGCAACTAATGAAAAACTGTTTTTT. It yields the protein CASSPDATNEKLFF.

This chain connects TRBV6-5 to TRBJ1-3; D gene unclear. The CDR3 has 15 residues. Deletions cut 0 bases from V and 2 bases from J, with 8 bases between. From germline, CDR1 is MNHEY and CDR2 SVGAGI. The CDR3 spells CASSYSRRAGNTIYF. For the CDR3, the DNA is TGTGCCAGCAGTTACTCGAGGAGGGCTGGAAACACCATATATTTT.

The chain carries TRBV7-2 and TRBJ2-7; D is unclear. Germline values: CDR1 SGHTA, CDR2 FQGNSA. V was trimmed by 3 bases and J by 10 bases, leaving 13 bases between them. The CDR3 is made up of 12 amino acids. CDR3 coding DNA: TGTGCCAGCAGCTTCCCCCCCTCTCGTCAGTACTTC. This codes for CASSFPPSRQYF.

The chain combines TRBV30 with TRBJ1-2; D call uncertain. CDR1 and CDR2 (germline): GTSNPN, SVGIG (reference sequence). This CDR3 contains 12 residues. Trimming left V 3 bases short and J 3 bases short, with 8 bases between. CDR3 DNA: TGTGCCTGGAGGGGGAGCTACTATGGCTACACCTTC. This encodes CAWRGSYYGYTF.

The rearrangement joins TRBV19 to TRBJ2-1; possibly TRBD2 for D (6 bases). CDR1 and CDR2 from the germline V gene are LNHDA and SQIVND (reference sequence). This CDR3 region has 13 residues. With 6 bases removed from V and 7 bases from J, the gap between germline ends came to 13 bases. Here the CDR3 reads CASRSPGLNEQFF. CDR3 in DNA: TGTGCCAGTAGGTCCCCGGGACTTAATGAGCAGTTCTTC. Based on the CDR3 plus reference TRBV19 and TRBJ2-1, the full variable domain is DGGITQSPKYLFRKEGQNVTLSCEQNLNHDAMYWYRQDPGQGLRLIYYSQIVNDFQKGDIAEGYSVSREKKESFPLTVTSAQKNPTAFYLCASRSPGLNEQFFGPGTRLTVL.

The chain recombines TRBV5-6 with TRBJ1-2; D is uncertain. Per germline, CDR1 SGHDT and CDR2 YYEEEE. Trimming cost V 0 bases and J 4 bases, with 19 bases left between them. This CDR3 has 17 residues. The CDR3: CASSLARREKDRYGYTF. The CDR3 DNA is TGTGCCAGCAGCTTGGCCAGGAGGGAAAAGGACCGCTATGGCTACACCTTC.

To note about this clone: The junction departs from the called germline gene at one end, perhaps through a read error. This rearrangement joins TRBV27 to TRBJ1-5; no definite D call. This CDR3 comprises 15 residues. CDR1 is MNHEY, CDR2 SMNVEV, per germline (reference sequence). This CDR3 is CASSLSSGLGKPQHF. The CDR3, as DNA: TGTGCCAGCAGCTTATCATCCGGGCTTGGAAAGCCCCAGCATTTT.

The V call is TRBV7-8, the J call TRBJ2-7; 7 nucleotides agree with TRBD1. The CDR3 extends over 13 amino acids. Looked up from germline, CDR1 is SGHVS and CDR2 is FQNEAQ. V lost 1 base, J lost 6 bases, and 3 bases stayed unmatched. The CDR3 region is CASSLGGGREQYF. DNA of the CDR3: TGTGCCAGCAGCTTAGGAGGGGGCCGCGAGCAGTACTTC.

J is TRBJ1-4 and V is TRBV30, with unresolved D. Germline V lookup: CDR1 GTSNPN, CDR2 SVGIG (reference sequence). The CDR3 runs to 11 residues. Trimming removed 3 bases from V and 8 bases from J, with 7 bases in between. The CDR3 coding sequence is TGTGCCTGGAGCGTCAGGGAAAAACTGTTTTTT. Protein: CAWSVREKLFF.

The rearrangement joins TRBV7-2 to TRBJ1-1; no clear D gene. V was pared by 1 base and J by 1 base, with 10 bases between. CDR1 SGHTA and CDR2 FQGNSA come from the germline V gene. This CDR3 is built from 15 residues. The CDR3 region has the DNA TGTGCCAGCAGCTTAGTGGCGCGGCAGAACACTGAAGCTTTCTTT. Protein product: CASSLVARQNTEAFF.

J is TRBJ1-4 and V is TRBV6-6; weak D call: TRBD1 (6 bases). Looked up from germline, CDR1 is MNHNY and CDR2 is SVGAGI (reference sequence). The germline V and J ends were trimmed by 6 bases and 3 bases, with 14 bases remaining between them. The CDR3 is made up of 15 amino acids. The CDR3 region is CASSSRGQANEKLFF. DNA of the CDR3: TGTGCCAGCAGCTCCAGGGGCCAGGCTAATGAAAAACTGTTTTTT.

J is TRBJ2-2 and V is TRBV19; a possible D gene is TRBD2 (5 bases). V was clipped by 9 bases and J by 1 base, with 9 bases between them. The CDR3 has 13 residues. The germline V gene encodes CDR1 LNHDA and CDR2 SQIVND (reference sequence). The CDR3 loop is CASARGNTGELFF. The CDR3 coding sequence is TGTGCCAGCGCTCGGGGGAACACCGGGGAGCTGTTTTTT.

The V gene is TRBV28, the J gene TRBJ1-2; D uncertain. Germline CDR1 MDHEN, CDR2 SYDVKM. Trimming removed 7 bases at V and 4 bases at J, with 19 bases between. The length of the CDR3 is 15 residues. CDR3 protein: CASTPGGTVRYGYTF. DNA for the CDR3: TGTGCCAGCACCCCCGGTGGTACAGTTCGCTATGGCTACACCTTC.

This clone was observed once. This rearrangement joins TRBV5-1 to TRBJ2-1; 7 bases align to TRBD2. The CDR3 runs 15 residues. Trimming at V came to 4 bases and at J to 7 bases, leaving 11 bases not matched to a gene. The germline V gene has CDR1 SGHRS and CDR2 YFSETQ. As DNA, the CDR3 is TGCGCCAGCAGCCCTGGGAGGGCCGATGGTAATGAGCAGTTCTTC. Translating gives CASSPGRADGNEQFF.

CDR3 coding DNA: TGCAGCGCCCTACCTACAGGGGCTGAAGCTTTCTTT. Translating it yields CSALPTGAEAFF. This rearrangement joins TRBV29-1 to TRBJ1-1; TRBD1 matches 7 bases. This CDR3 spans 12 amino acids. The trim removed 7 bases at V and 6 bases at J, leaving 8 bases unmatched. Germline V gene sequence: CDR1 SQVTM, CDR2 ANQGSEA.